The T cell receptor beta chain described here comes from a study of blood T cells in healthy people across ages (dated by TCRdb to 2015 to 2017). Context from the whole study: In model experiments, roughly one uniquely barcoded TCR beta cDNA molecule per two T cells was captured by template switching. The study measured age-related changes in TCR beta repertoire diversity using deep sequencing normalized with unique cDNA molecular identifiers. The donors were split into four age groups: young (average roughly 15 years), middle-aged (about 40), aged (more than 55) and long-lived (approximately 80). To avoid experimental bias, donors of different ages were randomly spread across the sequencing lanes. The study analyzed two additional independent replicas of 1 million unique cDNA reads from the same blood draw for two donors, one aged 18 to 30 and one aged 80 or older. Summary of the overall study and its limitations: The CMV infection status of donors was not known, potentially confounding age-related changes in expanded clonotypes. There was a strong correlation between observed TCR beta diversity and the percentage of naive T cells measured by flow cytometry. Estimates of total diversity based on one million sequenced T cells were regarded as lower bounds and as underestimates. Compared with the aged group, the long-lived group had more naive CD4+ T cells, fewer expanded clones and increased TCR diversity, a pattern suggesting age selection. Observed TCR beta diversity per million T cells fell roughly linearly with age, and a significant reduction was already apparent by age roughly 41. Bulk unsorted PBMC profiling prevented conclusive comparison of naive and antigen-experienced compartments.

The library was made by 5' RACE. The instrument given in TCRdb is Illumina HiSeq 2500. The second PCR ran for about 6 to 12 cycles and used a J-beta primer mix along with a sample-barcoded 5' primer. A unique molecular identifier was introduced onto each TCR beta cDNA molecule by a template-switch 5' adaptor carrying 12 random nucleotides. Each sample yielded at least 2.5 million CDR3-containing paired-end reads. First-strand cDNA was synthesized from all RNA with the Mint cDNA synthesis kit, primed by a TRBC-specific oligonucleotide. Following uracil-DNA glycosylase treatment, a first 18-cycle PCR with universal primers M1SS and BC2_uni_R was performed on all cDNA. The source study handled its data this way. Each sample was normalized by randomly selecting 1 million high-quality reads, each carrying a distinct molecular identifier. Reads with shared molecular identifiers were discarded instead of being binned into consensus sequences. CDR3 identification, clonotype clustering and error correction used MiTCR with a Q25 quality threshold and the strictest error-elimination algorithm. A nonparametric unseen species model using Euler transformation provided a lower-bound estimate of total TCR beta diversity. The raw public data were reprocessed by TCRdb itself: fastp quality trimming at Q25, MiXCR clonotype calling, in-frame beta chains only. Here each entry gathers all rows of one CDR3 protein and keeps the most common genes and DNA. TCRdb, rather than the study authors, made the V and J calls. Here the sample has about 1.4 million distinct CDR3 sequences; 59% occur a single time. 6.7% of the sample rests with the top ten.

The donors were roughly 40 Caucasian individuals from Russia, aged roughly 6 to 100 years, who were systemically healthy. Ten milliliters of peripheral blood were drawn from each donor into EDTA-treated Vacutainer tubes. Ficoll-Paque density-gradient centrifugation was used to isolate PBMCs, with at least 6 million obtained per sample. Trizol reagent was used to extract total RNA from the PBMCs, yielding at least 5.5 micrograms per sample. Naive CD45RAhigh/CD27high T cell percentages were measured by flow cytometry on a PBMC aliquot from every donor. Remarks on this clonotype: Its specific antigen is unknown. No quality values exist for individual bases; no much larger clone is one base distant.

The germline V gene gives CDR1 as SGHTA and CDR2 as FQGNSA. V and J are truncated by 8 bases and 9 bases respectively, leaving an intervening sequence of 14 bases. The CDR3 sequence holds 12 residues, the cysteine and phenylalanine included. Just the 36-base CDR3 DNA is kept, in frame starting at base 1. Material: blood. The V and J genes are TRBV7-2 and TRBJ2-1, with no reliable assignment of the D segment. The origin of this receptor is a young man in good health. The CDR3 protein: CASHKTVSEQFF. The nucleotide sequence is given as TGTGCCAGCCACAAAACGGTCAGTGAGCAGTTCTTC. Supplemented by the reference TRBV7-2 and TRBJ2-1 proteins around the CDR3, the complete variable domain is GAGVSQSPSNKVTEKGKDVELRCDPISGHTALYWYRQSLGQGLEFLIYFQGNSAPDKSGLPSDRFSAERTGGSVSTLTIQRTQQEDSAVYLCASHKTVSEQFFGPGTRLTVL.